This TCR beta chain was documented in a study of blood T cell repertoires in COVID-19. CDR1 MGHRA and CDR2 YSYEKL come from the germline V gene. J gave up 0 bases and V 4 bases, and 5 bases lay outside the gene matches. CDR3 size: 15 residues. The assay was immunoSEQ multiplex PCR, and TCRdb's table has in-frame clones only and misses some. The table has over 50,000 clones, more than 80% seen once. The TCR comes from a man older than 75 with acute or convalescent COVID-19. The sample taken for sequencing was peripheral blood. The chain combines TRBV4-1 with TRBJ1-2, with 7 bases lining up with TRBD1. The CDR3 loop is CASSPGQVANYGYTF. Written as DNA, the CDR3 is TGCGCCAGCAGCCCCGGACAGGTAGCTAACTATGGCTACACCTTC.